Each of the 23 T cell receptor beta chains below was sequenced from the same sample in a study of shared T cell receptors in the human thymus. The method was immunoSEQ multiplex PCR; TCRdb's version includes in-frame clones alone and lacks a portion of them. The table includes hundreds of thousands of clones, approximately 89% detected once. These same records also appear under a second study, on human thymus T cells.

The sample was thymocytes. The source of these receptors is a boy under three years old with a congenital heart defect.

The CDR3 reads CASSSHYPPHSISYEQYF. The CDR3 nucleotides read TGTGCCAGCAGCTCTCATTACCCACCTCACAGCATCTCCTACGAGCAGTACTTC. This chain uses TRBV5-6 with TRBJ2-7; no definite D call. Germline loops: CDR1 SGHDT, CDR2 YYEEEE. The CDR3 extends over 18 amino acids. Trimming cost V 3 bases and J 0 bases, with 22 bases left between them.

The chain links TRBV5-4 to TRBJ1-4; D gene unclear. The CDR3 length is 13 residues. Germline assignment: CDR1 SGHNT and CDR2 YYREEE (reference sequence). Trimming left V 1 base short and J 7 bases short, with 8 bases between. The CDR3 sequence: CASSLLPGEKLFF. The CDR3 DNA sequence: TGTGCCAGCAGCTTGCTTCCCGGTGAAAAACTGTTTTTT.

This CDR3 reads CAWTRPRLAGVRIDEQYF. The CDR3 DNA is TGTGCCTGGACCCGCCCCCGACTAGCGGGAGTACGGATAGACGAGCAGTACTTC. The gene calls are TRBV30 and TRBJ2-7; 12 bases line up with TRBD2. V trimming: 4 bases; J trimming: 5 bases; junction bases outside the gene matches: 18. CDR1 is GTSNPN, CDR2 SVGIG, per germline (reference sequence). CDR3 length: 18 amino acids.

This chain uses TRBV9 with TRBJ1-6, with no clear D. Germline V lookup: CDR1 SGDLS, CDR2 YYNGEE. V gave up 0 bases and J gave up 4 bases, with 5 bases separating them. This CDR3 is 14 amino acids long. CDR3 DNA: TGTGCCAGCAGCGTAGGGCCATATAATTCACCCCTCCACTTT. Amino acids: CASSVGPYNSPLHF.

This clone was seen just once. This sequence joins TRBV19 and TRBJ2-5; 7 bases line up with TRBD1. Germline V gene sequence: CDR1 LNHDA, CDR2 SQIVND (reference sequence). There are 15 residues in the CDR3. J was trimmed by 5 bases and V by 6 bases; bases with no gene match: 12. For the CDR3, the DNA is TGTGCCAGTAGGGACAGACAGGGTCCTTGGGAGACCCAGTACTTC. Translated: CASRDRQGPWETQYF. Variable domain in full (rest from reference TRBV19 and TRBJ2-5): DGGITQSPKYLFRKEGQNVTLSCEQNLNHDAMYWYRQDPGQGLRLIYYSQIVNDFQKGDIAEGYSVSREKKESFPLTVTSAQKNPTAFYLCASRDRQGPWETQYFGPGTRLLVL.

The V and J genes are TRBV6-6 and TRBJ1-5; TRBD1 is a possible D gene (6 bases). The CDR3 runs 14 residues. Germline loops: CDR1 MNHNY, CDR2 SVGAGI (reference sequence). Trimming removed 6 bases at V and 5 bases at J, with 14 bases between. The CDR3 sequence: CASSGDRRHQPQHF. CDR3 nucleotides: TGTGCCAGCAGCGGTGACAGGAGACATCAGCCCCAGCATTTT.

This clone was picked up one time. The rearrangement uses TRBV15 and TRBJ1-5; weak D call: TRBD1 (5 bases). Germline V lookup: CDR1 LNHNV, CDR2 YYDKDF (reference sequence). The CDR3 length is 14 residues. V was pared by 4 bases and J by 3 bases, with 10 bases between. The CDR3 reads CATSMGGSNQPQHF. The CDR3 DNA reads TGTGCCACCAGCATGGGGGGGTCCAATCAGCCCCAGCATTTT.

The CDR3 nucleotides read TGTGCCTGGAGTGTACGCGGGGGCCACCACGCAGATACGCAGTATTTT. It yields the protein CAWSVRGGHHADTQYF. The V and J genes are TRBV30 and TRBJ2-3; possible D gene TRBD2, 7 bases. Germline CDR1 reads GTSNPN; CDR2 reads SVGIG (reference sequence). The CDR3 extends over 16 amino acids. Trimming took off 0 bases at V and 4 bases at J, with 17 bases between the two ends.

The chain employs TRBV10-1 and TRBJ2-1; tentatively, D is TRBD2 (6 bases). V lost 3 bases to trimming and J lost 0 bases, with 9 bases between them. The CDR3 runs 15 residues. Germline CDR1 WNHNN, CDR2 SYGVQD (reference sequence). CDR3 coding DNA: TGCGCCAGCAGTGATGGGGGGAGCTCCTACAATGAGCAGTTCTTC. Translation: CASSDGGSSYNEQFF.

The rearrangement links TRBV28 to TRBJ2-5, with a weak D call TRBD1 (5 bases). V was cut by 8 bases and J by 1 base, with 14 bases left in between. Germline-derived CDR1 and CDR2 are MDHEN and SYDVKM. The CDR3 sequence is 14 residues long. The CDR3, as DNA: TGTGCCAGCTGTACCCGACAGTTCCAAGAGACCCAGTACTTC. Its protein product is CASCTRQFQETQYF.

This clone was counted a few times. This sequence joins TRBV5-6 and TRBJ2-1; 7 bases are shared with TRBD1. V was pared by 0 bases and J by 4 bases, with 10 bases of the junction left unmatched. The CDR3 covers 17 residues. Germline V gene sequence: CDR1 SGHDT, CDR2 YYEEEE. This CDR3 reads CASSLDGRDSAYNEQFF. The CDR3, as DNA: TGTGCCAGCAGCTTGGATGGCCGGGACAGTGCTTACAATGAGCAGTTCTTC.

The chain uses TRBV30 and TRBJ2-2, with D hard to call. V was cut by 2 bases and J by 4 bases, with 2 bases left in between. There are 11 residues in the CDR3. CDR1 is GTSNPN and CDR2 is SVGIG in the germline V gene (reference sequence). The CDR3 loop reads CAWSRTGELFF. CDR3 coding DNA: TGTGCCTGGAGTCGCACCGGGGAGCTGTTTTTT.

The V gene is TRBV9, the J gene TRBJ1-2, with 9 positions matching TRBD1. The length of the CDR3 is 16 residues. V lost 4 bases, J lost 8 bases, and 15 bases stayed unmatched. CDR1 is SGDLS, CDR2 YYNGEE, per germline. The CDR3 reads CASSTNPGDREEGYTF. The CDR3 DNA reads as TGTGCCAGCAGCACCAACCCAGGGGACAGGGAGGAGGGCTACACCTTC.

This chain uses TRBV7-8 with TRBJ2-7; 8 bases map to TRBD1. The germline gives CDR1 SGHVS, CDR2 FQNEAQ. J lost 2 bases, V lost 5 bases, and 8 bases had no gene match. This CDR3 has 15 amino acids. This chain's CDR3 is CASSPRGQEAYEQYF. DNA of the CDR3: TGTGCCAGCAGCCCACGGGGACAGGAGGCCTACGAGCAGTACTTC.

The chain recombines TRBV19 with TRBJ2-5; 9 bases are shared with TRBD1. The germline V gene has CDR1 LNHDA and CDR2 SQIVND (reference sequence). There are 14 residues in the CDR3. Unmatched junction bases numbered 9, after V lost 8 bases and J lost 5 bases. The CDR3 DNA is TGTGCCAGTGGACAGGGGCACAAGGAGGAGACCCAGTACTTC. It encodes CASGQGHKEETQYF.

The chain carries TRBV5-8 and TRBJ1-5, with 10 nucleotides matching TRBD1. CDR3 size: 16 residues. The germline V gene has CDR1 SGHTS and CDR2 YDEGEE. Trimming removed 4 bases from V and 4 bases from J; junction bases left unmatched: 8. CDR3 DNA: TGTGCCAGCAGCCGTCCGCGGACAGGGGGGAATCAGCCCCAGCATTTT. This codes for CASSRPRTGGNQPQHF.

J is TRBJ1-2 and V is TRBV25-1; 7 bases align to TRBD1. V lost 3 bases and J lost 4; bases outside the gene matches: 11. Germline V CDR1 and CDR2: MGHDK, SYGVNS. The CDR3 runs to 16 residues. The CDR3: CASSDDRVRARYGYTF. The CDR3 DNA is TGTGCCAGCAGTGACGACAGGGTTAGAGCGCGCTATGGCTACACCTTC.

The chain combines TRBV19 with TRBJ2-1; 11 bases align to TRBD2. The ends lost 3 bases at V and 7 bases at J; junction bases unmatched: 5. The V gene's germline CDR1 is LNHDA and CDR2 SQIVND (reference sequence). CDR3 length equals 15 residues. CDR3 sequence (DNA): TGTGCCAGTAGTATGGGACTAGCGGAAGTAAATGAGCAGTTCTTC. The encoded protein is CASSMGLAEVNEQFF. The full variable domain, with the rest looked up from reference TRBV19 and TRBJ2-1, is DGGITQSPKYLFRKEGQNVTLSCEQNLNHDAMYWYRQDPGQGLRLIYYSQIVNDFQKGDIAEGYSVSREKKESFPLTVTSAQKNPTAFYLCASSMGLAEVNEQFFGPGTRLTVL.

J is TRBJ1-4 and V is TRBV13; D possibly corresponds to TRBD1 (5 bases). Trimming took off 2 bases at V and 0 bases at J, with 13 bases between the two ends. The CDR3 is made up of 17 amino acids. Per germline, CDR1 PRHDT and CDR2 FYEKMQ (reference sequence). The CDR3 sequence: CASSLTQGGATNEKLFF. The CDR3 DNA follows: TGTGCCAGCAGCTTAACGCAGGGTGGGGCAACTAATGAAAAACTGTTTTTT.

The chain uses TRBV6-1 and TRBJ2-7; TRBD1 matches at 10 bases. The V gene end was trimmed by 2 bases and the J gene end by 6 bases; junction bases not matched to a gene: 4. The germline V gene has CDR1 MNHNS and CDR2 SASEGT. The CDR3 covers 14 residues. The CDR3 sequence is CASSEKRTGGEQYF. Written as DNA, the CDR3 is TGTGCCAGCAGTGAAAAGAGGACAGGGGGCGAGCAGTACTTC.

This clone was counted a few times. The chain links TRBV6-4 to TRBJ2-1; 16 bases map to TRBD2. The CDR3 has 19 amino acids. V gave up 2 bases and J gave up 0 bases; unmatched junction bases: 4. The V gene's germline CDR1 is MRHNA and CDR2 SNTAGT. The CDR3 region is CASSDRGLAGGPSYNEQFF. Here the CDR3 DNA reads TGTGCCAGCAGTGACAGGGGACTAGCGGGAGGGCCCTCCTACAATGAGCAGTTCTTC.

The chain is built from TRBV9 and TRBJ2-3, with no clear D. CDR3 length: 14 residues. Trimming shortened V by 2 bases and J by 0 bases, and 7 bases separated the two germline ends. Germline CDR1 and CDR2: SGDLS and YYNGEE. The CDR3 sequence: CASSVQTSTDTQYF. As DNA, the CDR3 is TGTGCCAGCAGCGTCCAGACAAGCACAGATACGCAGTATTTT.

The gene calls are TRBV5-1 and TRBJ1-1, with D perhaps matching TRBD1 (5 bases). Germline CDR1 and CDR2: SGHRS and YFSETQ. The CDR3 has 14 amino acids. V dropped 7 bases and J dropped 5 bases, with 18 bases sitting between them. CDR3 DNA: TGCGCCAGCTCTTGGGAGGGAAGGGGAACTGAAGCTTTCTTT. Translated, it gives CASSWEGRGTEAFF.